Ten or more counts support the clone carrying this TCR beta chain. This sample was taken from a study of human T cells and chemical hapten exposure. Time point given: patch test 2, 6 weeks after DPC sensitization. Treatment indicated: therapeutic diphenylcyclopropenone sensitization with weekly scalp DPC. People who gave samples had alopecia, were 18 to 70 years old, and were suitable for DPC. TCRdb reanalysed the RACE reads using MiXCR and keeps one entry per CDR3 protein. The table has 100,000 or so distinct CDR3 sequences, 9.3% seen once. The clonotype was recovered from a woman between 35 and 50 years old with alopecia areata. Some clones in this sample may be carry-over from other donors' samples. Sample: whole blood, taken in connection with sensitization to the hapten diphenylcyclopropenone (DPC).

Written as DNA, the CDR3 is TGTGCCAGCAGCTTCCAGCAGGGGGGGACTGAAGCTTTCTTT. Protein product: CASSFQQGGTEAFF. This chain connects TRBV7-9 to TRBJ1-1; 7 bases are shared with TRBD1. This CDR3 contains 14 residues. Per germline, CDR1 SEHNR and CDR2 FQNEAQ (reference sequence). J gave up 5 bases and V 3 bases, and 6 bases lay outside the gene matches.